This T cell receptor (beta chain) was observed in a study of human T cells and chemical hapten exposure. J was trimmed by 3 bases and V by 6 bases; bases with no gene match: 7. The CDR3 has 15 amino acids. Germline CDR1 reads MNHEY; CDR2 reads SVGEGT. Regarding time point: patch test 2, 6 weeks after DPC sensitization. Stated treatment: therapeutic diphenylcyclopropenone sensitization with weekly scalp DPC. Individual cDNA molecules in this library carried unique molecular identifiers. Each CDR3 protein gets one entry after TCRdb re-called the RACE reads with MiXCR. The data show some 89,000 distinct CDR3 sequences, with 10% to 13% seen just once and 2% to 2.5% held by the top ten. In its sample, this clonotype was seen many times.

This material consisted of whole blood, taken in connection with sensitization to the hapten diphenylcyclopropenone (DPC). The chain recombines TRBV6-2 or TRBV6-3 with TRBJ2-7; TRBD2 agrees at 11 bases. This sequence was found in a woman under 40 with alopecia areata. Some clones in this sample may be carry-over from other donors' samples. The CDR3 reads CASRYSGRGVYEQYF. In DNA, the CDR3 is TGTGCCAGCAGATATAGCGGGAGGGGTGTCTACGAGCAGTACTTC.